The T cell receptor (beta chain) under discussion was sequenced for a study of post-analysis software for immune sequencing data. Study-wide context: The study covered relapsing-remitting, secondary progressive and progressive-relapsing courses of multiple sclerosis.

At least ten counts were recorded for this clonotype. Its antigen is as yet unknown. V was clipped by 5 bases and J by 9 bases; unmatched bases: 3. The CDR3 covers 12 residues. Unique molecular identifiers had been added to the TCR beta cDNA libraries. Using its own MiXCR run on the PCR reads, TCRdb lists one record per CDR3 protein. The sample records 150,000 to 200,000 distinct CDR3 sequences, 25% to 35% being singletons. Study-level results: Relative to controls, patients had 4 or 5 TRBV segments at higher frequency, with TRBV5-6, TRBV5-1 and TRBV20-1 among these.

The V call is TRBV12-3 or TRBV12-4, the J call TRBJ1-2, with 10 bases fitting TRBD1. This TCR was sampled from a girl aged 10 to 17 with multiple sclerosis. Sequenced material: blood. In DNA form, the CDR3 reads TGTGCCAGCAGTATGGGACAGGGGAGCTACACCTTC. Its translation is CASSMGQGSYTF.